The T cell receptor beta chain described here comes from a study of cytomegalovirus exposure and HLA in healthy donors. The PCR contained 60 Vbeta and 13 Jbeta primers. Sequencing was performed with immunoSEQ multiplex PCR; in TCRdb, only in-frame clones are kept and a portion is missing. Of about 200,000 clones listed, roughly 80% are singletons. Comments on this clone: Its antigen remains unknown.

V shed 2 bases and J shed 3 bases, with 12 bases lying between them. The CDR3 loop spans 14 amino acids. Germline loops: CDR1 SGHRS, CDR2 YFSETQ. The donors were healthy bone marrow donors. Study observations and caveats: After further analysis at a later stage, 16,951 TCR beta sequences were associated with HLA alleles at 0.05 false discovery rate. Later analysis reportedly placed an Asian-associated ancestry cluster below the roughly 690-donor mean in N-insertions. Among the sequence variants, a highly shared cluster was likely an artifact of sequencing.

Specimen: PBMCs. The receptor was isolated from a woman aged 25 to 39 in good health and CMV-seronegative. V gene TRBV5-1 combines with J gene TRBJ2-7; the D gene is possibly TRBD1 (6 bases). CDR3: CASSLPGQYYEQYF. In nucleotides, the CDR3 is TGCGCCAGCAGCTTACCGGGACAATACTACGAGCAGTACTTC. Complete variable domain (other parts from reference TRBV5-1 and TRBJ2-7): KAGVTQTPRYLIKTRGQQVTLSCSPISGHRSVSWYQQTPGQGLQFLFEYFSETQRNKGNFPGRFSGRQFSNSRSEMNVSTLELGDSALYLCASSLPGQYYEQYFGPGTRLTVT.